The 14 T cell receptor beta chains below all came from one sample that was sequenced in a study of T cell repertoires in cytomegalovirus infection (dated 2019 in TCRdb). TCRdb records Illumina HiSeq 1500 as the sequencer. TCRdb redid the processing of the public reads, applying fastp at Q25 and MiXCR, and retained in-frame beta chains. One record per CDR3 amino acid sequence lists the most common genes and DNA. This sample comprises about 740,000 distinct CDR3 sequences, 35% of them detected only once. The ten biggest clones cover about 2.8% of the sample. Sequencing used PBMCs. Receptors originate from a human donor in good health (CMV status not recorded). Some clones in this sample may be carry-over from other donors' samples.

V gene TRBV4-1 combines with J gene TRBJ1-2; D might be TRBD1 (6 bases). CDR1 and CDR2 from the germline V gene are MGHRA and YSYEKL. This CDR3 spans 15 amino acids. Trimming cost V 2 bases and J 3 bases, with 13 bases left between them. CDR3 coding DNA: TGCGCCAGCAGCCAATACAGGGTAGGGGACTATGGCTACACCTTC. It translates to CASSQYRVGDYGYTF.

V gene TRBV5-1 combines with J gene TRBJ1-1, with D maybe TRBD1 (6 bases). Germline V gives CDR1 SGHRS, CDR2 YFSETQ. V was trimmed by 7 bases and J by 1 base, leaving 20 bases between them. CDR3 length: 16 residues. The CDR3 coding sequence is TGCGCCAGCTCAAGTGACCGGACAGCCCCGAACACTGAAGCTTTCTTT. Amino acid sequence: CASSSDRTAPNTEAFF.

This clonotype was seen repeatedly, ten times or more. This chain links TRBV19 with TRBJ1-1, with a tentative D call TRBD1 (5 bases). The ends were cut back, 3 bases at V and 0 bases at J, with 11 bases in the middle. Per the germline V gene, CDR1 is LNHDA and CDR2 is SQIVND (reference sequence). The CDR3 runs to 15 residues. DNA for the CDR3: TGTGCCAGTAGTATCAACAGGCGTATGAACACTGAAGCTTTCTTT. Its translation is CASSINRRMNTEAFF.

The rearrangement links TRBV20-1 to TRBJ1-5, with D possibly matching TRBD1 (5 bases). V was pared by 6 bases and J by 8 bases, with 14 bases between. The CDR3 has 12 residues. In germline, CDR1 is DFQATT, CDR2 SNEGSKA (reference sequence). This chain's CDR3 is CSAWGGGEPQHF. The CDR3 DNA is TGCAGTGCCTGGGGGGGGGGTGAGCCCCAGCATTTT.

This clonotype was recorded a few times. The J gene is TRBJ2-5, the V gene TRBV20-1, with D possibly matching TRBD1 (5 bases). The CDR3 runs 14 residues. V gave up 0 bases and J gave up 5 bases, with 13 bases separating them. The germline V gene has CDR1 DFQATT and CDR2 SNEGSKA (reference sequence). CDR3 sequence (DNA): TGCAGTGCTAGAGACACCGGTGCAGGGGAGACCCAGTACTTC. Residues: CSARDTGAGETQYF.

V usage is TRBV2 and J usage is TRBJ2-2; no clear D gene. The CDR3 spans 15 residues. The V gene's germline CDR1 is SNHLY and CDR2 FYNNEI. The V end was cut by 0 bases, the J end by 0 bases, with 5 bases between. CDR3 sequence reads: CASSEAGANTGELFF. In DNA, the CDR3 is TGTGCCAGCAGTGAAGCTGGAGCGAACACCGGGGAGCTGTTTTTT.

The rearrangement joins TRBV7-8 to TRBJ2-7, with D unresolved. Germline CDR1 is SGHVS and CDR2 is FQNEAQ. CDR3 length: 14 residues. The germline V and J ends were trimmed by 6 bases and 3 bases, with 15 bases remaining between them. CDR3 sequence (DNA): TGTGCCAGCAGTAGGGCGGCCTTGGGCTACGAGCAGTACTTC. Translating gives CASSRAALGYEQYF.

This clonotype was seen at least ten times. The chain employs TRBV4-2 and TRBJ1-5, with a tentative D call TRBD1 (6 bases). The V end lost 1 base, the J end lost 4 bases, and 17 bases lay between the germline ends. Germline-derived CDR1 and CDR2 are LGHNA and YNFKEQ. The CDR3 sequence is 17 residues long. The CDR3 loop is CASSQAVQGVRNQPQHF. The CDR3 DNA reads TGTGCCAGCAGCCAAGCCGTACAGGGTGTGAGGAATCAGCCCCAGCATTTT.

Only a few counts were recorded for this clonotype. The DNA of the CDR3 is TGTGCCAGCAGCTTATTTCCACGCGTGGATCTCCGGGACCAAAAAAACACCGGGGAGCTGTTTTTT. It yields the protein CASSLFPRVDLRDQKNTGELFF. The chain couples TRBV7-8 to TRBJ2-2, with D perhaps matching TRBD1 or TRBD2 (5 bases each). The germline V and J ends were trimmed by 2 bases and 2 bases, with 30 bases remaining between them. CDR1 and CDR2 from the germline V gene are SGHVS and FQNEAQ. The CDR3 is 22 amino acids.

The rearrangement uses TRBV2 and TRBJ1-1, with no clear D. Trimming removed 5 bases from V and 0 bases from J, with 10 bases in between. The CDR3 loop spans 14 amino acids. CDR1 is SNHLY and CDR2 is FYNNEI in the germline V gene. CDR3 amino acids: CASSLPAVNTEAFF. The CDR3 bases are TGTGCCAGCAGTTTACCGGCGGTGAACACTGAAGCTTTCTTT.

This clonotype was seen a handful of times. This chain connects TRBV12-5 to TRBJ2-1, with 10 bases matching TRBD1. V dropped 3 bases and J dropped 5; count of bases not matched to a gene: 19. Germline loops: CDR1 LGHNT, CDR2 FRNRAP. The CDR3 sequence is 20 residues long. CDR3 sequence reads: CASGFEGQGRLFRADNEQFF. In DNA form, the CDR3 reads TGTGCTAGTGGTTTCGAGGGACAGGGGAGATTGTTCCGAGCTGACAATGAGCAGTTCTTC.

In nucleotides, the CDR3 is TGCAGTGCTAGAGATCGACAGGGTGCTGAGACCCAGTACTTC. This codes for CSARDRQGAETQYF. V is TRBV20-1 and J is TRBJ2-5; 7 nucleotides agree with TRBD1. CDR3 size: 14 residues. J lost 5 bases, V lost 0 bases, and 6 bases had no gene match. CDR1 DFQATT and CDR2 SNEGSKA come from the germline V gene (reference sequence).

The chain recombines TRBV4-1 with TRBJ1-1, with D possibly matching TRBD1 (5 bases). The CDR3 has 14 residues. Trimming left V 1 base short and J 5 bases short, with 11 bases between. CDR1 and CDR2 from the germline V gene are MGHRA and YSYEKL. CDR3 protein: CASSQGPGKTEAFF. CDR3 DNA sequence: TGCGCCAGCAGCCAAGGTCCAGGGAAGACTGAAGCTTTCTTT.

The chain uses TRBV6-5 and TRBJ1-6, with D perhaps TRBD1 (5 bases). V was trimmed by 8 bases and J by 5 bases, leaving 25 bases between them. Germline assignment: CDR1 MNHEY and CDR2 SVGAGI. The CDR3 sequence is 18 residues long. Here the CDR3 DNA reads TGTGCCAGCCAATGGCGGGGGGACCCAAACGTAGATAATTCACCCCTCCACTTT. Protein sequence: CASQWRGDPNVDNSPLHF.